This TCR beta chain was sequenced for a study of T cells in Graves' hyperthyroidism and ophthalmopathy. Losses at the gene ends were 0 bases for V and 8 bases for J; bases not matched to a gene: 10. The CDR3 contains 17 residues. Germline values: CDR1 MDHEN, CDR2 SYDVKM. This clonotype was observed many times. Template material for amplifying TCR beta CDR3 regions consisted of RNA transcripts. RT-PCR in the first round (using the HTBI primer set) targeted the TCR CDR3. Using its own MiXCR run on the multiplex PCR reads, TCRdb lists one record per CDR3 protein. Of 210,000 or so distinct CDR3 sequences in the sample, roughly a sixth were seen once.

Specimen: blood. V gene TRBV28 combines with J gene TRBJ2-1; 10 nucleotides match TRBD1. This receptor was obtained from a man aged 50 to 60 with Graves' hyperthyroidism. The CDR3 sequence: CASSLWTGTGAHDEQFF. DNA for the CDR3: TGTGCCAGCAGTTTATGGACCGGGACAGGGGCGCACGATGAGCAGTTCTTC.